This T cell receptor beta chain derives from a study of shared clonotypes between healthy human individuals. Germline loops: CDR1 GTSNPN, CDR2 SVGIG (reference sequence). The V gene lost 3 bases and the J gene lost 0 bases, with 5 bases spanning the gap. The CDR3 runs 12 residues. Clones were read by immunoSEQ multiplex PCR, and TCRdb kept only the in-frame ones, dropping some. The table shows under 2,500,000 clones, with 90% to 97% occurring only once. This rearrangement joins TRBV30 to TRBJ1-1; D not resolved. Sequencing was carried out using naive CD4+ T cells sorted from blood. Subset of the sample: CD45RA+ positively selected. The receptor was isolated from a man younger than 35 in good health. The DNA of the CDR3 is TGTGCCTGGAGGTGGATGAACACTGAAGCTTTCTTT. Amino acid sequence: CAWRWMNTEAFF. Drawing the rest from reference TRBV30 and TRBJ1-1, the complete variable domain is SQTIHQWPATLVQPVGSPLSLECTVEGTSNPNLYWYRQAAGRGLQLLFYSVGIGQISSEVPQNLSASRPQDRQFILSSKKLLLSDSGFYLCAWRWMNTEAFFGQGTRLTVV.